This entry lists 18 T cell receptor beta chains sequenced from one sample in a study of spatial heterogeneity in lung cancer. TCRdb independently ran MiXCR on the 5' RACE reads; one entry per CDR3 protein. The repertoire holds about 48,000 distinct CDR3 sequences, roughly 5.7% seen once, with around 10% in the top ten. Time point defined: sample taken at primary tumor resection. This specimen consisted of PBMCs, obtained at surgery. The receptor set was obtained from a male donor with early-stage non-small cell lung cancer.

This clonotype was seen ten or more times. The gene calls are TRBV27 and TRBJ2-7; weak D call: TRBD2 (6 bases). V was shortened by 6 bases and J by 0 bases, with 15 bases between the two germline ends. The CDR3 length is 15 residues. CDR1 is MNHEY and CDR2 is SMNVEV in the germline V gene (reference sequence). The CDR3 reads CASRSLGGASYEQYF. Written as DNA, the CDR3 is TGTGCCAGCAGATCCCTCGGCGGGGCCTCCTACGAGCAGTACTTC.

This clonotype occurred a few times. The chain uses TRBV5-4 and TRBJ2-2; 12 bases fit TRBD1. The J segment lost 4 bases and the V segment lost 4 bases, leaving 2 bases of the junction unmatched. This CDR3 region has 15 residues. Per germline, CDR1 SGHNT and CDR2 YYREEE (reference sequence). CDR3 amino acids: CASSVGQGATGELFF. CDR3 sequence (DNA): TGTGCCAGCAGCGTGGGACAGGGGGCCACCGGGGAGCTGTTTTTT.

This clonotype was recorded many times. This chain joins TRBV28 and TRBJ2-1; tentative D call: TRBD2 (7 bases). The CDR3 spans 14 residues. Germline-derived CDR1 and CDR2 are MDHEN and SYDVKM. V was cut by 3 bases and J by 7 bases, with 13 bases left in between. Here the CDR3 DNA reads TGTGCCAGCAGTTTGGGGGGGCACAGGAATGAGCAGTTCTTC. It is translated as CASSLGGHRNEQFF.

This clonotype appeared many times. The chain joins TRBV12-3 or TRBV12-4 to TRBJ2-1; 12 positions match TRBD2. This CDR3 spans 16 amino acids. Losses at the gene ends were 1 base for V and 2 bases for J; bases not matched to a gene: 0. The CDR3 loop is CASSLGLAGAYNEQFF. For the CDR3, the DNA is TGTGCCAGCAGTTTAGGACTAGCGGGAGCCTACAATGAGCAGTTCTTC.

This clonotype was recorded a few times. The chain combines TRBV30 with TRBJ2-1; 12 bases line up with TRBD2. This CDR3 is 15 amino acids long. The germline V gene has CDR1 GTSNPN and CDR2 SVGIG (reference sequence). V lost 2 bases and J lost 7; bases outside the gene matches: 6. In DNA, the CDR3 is TGTGCCTGGAGTCGACTAGCGGGAGATGGGAATGAGCAGTTCTTC. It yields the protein CAWSRLAGDGNEQFF. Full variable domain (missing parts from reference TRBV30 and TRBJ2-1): SQTIHQWPATLVQPVGSPLSLECTVEGTSNPNLYWYRQAAGRGLQLLFYSVGIGQISSEVPQNLSASRPQDRQFILSSKKLLLSDSGFYLCAWSRLAGDGNEQFFGPGTRLTVL.

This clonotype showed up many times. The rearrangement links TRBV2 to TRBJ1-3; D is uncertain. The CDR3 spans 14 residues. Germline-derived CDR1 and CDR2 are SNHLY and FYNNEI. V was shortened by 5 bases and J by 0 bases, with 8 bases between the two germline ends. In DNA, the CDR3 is TGTGCCAGCAGTCGGACGTCCTCTGGAAACACCATATATTTT. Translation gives CASSRTSSGNTIYF.

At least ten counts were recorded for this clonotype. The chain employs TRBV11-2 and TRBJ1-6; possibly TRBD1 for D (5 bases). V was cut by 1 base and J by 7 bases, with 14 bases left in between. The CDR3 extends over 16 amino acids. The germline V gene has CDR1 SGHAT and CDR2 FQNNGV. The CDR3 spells CASSLGQGGRNSPLHF. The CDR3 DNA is TGTGCCAGCAGCTTAGGGCAGGGTGGCCGGAATTCACCCCTCCACTTT. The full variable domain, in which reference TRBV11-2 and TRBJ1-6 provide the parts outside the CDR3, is EAGVAQSPRYKIIEKRQSVAFWCNPISGHATLYWYQQILGQGPKLLIQFQNNGVVDDSQLPKDRFSAERLKGVDSTLKIQPAKLEDSAVYLCASSLGQGGRNSPLHFGNGTRLTVT.

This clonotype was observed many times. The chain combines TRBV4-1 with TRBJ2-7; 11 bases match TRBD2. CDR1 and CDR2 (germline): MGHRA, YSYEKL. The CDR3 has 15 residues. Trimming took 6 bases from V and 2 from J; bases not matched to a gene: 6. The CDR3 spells CASSSPGLAAYEQYF. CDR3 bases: TGCGCCAGCAGTAGTCCGGGACTAGCGGCCTACGAGCAGTACTTC.

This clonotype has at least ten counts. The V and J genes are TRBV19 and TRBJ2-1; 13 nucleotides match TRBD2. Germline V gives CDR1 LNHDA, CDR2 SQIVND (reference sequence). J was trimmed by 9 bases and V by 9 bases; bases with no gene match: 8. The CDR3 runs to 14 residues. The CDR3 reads CASRTSGSMGEQFF. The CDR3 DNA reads TGTGCCAGCCGGACTAGCGGGAGTATGGGTGAGCAGTTCTTC.

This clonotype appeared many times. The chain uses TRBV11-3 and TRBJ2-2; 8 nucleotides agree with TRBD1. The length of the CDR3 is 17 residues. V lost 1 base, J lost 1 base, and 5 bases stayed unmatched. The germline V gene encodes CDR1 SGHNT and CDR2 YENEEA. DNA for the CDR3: TGTGCCAGCAGCTTAGGCACAGGGGGGAGGAACACCGGGGAGCTGTTTTTT. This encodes CASSLGTGGRNTGELFF. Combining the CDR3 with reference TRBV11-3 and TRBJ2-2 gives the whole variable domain EAGVVQSPRYKIIEKKQPVAFWCNPISGHNTLYWYLQNLGQGPELLIRYENEEAVDDSQLPKDRFSAERLKGVDSTLKIQPAELGDSAVYLCASSLGTGGRNTGELFFGEGSRLTVL.

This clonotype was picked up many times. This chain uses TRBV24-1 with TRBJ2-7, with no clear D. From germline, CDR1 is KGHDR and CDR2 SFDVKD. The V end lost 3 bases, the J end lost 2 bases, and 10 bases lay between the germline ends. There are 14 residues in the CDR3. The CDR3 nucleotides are TGTGCCACCAGTGATAGCTACCGGCCCTACGAGCAGTACTTC. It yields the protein CATSDSYRPYEQYF.

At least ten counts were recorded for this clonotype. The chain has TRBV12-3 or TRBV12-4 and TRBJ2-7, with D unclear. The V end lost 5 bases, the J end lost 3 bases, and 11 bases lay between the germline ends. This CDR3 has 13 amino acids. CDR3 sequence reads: CASSPLNLYEQYF. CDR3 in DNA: TGTGCCAGCAGTCCCCTTAACCTCTACGAGCAGTACTTC.

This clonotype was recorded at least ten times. Here the CDR3 reads CATLPAPGQGEETQYF. The CDR3, as DNA: TGTGCCACCCTCCCAGCTCCGGGACAAGGGGAAGAGACCCAGTACTTC. The genes are TRBV28 and TRBJ2-5, with D tentatively TRBD1 (6 bases). The V gene lost 10 bases and the J gene lost 3 bases, with 24 bases spanning the gap. Germline V gene sequence: CDR1 MDHEN, CDR2 SYDVKM. The CDR3 is 16 residues long. Using reference TRBV28 and TRBJ2-5 for the parts outside the CDR3, the full variable domain is DVKVTQSSRYLVKRTGEKVFLECVQDMDHENMFWYRQDPGLGLRLIYFSYDVKMKEKGDIPEGYSVSREKKERFSLILESASTNQTSMYLCATLPAPGQGEETQYFGPGTRLLVL.

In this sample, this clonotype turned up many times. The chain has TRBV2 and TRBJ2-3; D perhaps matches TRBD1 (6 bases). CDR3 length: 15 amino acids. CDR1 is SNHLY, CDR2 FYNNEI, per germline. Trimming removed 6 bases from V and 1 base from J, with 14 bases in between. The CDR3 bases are TGTGCCAGCAGCCCCCGGGACACCCGCACAGATACGCAGTATTTT. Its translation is CASSPRDTRTDTQYF.

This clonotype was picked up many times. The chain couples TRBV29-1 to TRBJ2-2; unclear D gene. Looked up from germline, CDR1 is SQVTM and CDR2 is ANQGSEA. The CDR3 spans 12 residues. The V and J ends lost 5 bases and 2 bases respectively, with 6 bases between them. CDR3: CSVPGNTGELFF. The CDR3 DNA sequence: TGCAGCGTTCCAGGAAACACCGGGGAGCTGTTTTTT.

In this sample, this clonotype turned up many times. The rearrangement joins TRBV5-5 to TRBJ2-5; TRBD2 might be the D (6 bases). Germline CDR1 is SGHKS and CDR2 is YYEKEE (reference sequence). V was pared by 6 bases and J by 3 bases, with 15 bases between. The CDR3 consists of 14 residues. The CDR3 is CASNLAGTEETQYF. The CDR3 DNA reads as TGTGCCAGCAACCTGGCGGGAACGGAAGAGACCCAGTACTTC.

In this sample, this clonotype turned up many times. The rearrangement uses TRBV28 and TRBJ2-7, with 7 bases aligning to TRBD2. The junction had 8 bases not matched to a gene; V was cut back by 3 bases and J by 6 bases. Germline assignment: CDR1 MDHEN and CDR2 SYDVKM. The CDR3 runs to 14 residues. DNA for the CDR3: TGTGCCAGCAGTTTTGGGGGAGGGCTGGGCGAGCAGTACTTC. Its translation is CASSFGGGLGEQYF.

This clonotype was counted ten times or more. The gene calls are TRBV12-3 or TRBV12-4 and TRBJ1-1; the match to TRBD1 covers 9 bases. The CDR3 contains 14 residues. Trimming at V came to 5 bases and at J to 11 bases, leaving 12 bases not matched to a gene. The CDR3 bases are TGTGCCAGCAGTACCGGGACAGGGTCCCTAAGGGCTTTCTTT. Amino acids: CASSTGTGSLRAFF.